These T cell receptor beta chains were read from a single sample in a study of OX40 agonist ivuxolimab in advanced cancers. Sequenced by immunoSEQ multiplex PCR; TCRdb stores in-frame clones only, minus some. The data contain about 64,000 clones, 75% to 95% of them singletons. The sample in question was CD4+ or CD8+ T cells sorted from blood, obtained in a trial of the OX40 agonist ivuxolimab. The receptors originated from an adult with an advanced solid tumor such as melanoma, head and neck, liver or kidney cancer. Both conserved end residues are part of each CDR3. Each record gives: J gene, V gene, D gene, clone size, CDR3 protein, CDR3 DNA. D genes are given only for firm matches. The size field is filled for only some rows; it gives once, few, many or a size class.

>TRBJ2-3|TRBV5-4|TRBD1|.
CASSLDRGRPDTQYF
TGTGCCAGCAGCTTGGACAGGGGGCGCCCAGATACGCAGTATTTT
>TRBJ2-1|TRBV9|TRBD2|.
CASSVAPASGKEQFF
TGTGCCAGCAGCGTAGCTCCAGCTAGCGGGAAGGAGCAGTTCTTC
>TRBJ2-5|TRBV19|TRBD2|.
CASSLSGRRETQYF
TGTGCCAGTAGTCTTAGCGGGAGAAGGGAGACCCAGTACTTC
>TRBJ2-7|TRBV27|.|.
CASSRGAGTYEQYF
TGTGCCAGCAGTCGGGGGGCGGGAACCTACGAGCAGTACTTC
>TRBJ2-2|TRBV9|.|.
CASSVVQGGTGELFF
TGTGCCAGCAGCGTAGTGCAGGGGGGGACCGGGGAGCTGTTTTTT
>TRBJ1-5|TRBV15|.|.
CATSRGGSGQPQHF
TGTGCCACCAGCAGAGGCGGGAGCGGTCAGCCCCAGCATTTT
>TRBJ2-2|TRBV5-5|TRBD1|.
CAGSGTGTNTGELFF
TGTGCCGGCTCCGGGACAGGGACTAACACCGGGGAGCTGTTTTTT
>TRBJ2-2|TRBV25-1|.|.
CASSPRVAGGELFF
TGTGCCAGCAGTCCCCGGGTGGCGGGAGGGGAGCTGTTTTTT
>TRBJ2-7|TRBV5-1|TRBD1|.
CASSLTGDSFHEQYF
TGCGCCAGCAGCCTTACAGGGGATTCTTTCCACGAGCAGTACTTC
>TRBJ2-3|TRBV5-4|.|.
CASRGDNTDTQYF
TGTGCCAGCAGAGGGGACAACACAGATACGCAGTATTTT
>TRBJ2-2|TRBV6-5|.|.
CASTLVAGGPGELFF
TGTGCCAGCACTCTGGTGGCGGGTGGTCCCGGGGAGCTGTTTTTT
>TRBJ2-7|TRBV11-3|.|.
CASSSKTRGNEQYF
TGTGCCAGCAGCTCAAAGACTAGAGGGAACGAGCAGTACTTC
>TRBJ1-1|TRBV19|.|.
CASRRRDTEAFF
TGTGCCAGTAGGAGAAGGGACACTGAAGCTTTCTTT
>TRBJ1-2|TRBV18|.|.
CASSPGGSYYGYTF
TGTGCCAGCTCCCCGGGCGGCAGCTACTATGGCTACACCTTC
>TRBJ2-5|TRBV2|TRBD2|once
CASRERLAGVGETQYF
TGTGCCAGCAGAGAGCGGCTAGCGGGTGTGGGAGAGACCCAGTACTTC
>TRBJ1-2|TRBV6-5|.|.
CASSPIGVRYTF
TGTGCCAGCAGCCCAATAGGGGTACGCTACACCTTC
>TRBJ2-1|TRBV28|.|.
CASSLPRFVPNEQFF
TGTGCCAGCAGTTTACCCCGGTTCGTCCCCAATGAGCAGTTCTTC
>TRBJ2-7|TRBV6-1|TRBD1|.
CASSTETGIYEQYF
TGTGCCAGCAGTACCGAGACAGGGATCTACGAGCAGTACTTC
>TRBJ1-3|TRBV19|.|.
CASSIETDIRRSGNTIYF
TGTGCCAGTAGTATAGAGACGGACATCCGAAGATCTGGAAACACCATATATTTT
>TRBJ2-5|TRBV12-5|.|.
CASDPGVAAKSPQYF
TGTGCTAGTGACCCAGGAGTAGCGGCCAAGAGTCCCCAGTACTTC